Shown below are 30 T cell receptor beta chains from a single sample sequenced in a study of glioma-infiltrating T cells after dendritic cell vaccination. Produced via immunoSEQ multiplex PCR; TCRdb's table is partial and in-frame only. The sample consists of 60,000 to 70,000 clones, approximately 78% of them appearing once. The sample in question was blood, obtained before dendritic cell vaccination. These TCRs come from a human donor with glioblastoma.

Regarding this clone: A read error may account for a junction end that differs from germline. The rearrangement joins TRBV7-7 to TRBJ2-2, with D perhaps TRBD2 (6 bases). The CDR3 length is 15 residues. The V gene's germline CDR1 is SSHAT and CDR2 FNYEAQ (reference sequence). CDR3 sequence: CASSLARGNTGELFF. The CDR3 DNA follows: TGTGCTAGCAGCTTGGCGCGGGGGAACACCGGGGAGCTGTTTTTT.

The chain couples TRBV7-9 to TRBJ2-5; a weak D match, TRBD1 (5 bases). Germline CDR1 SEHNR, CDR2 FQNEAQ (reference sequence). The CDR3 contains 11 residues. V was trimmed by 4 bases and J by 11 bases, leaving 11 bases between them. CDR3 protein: CASSSGHPQYF. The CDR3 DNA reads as TGTGCCAGCAGCTCCGGACACCCGCAGTACTTC.

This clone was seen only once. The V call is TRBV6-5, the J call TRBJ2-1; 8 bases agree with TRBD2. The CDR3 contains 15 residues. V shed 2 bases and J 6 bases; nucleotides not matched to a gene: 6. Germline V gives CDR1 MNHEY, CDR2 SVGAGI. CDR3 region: CASSYLRGASNEQFF. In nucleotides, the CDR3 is TGTGCCAGCAGTTACCTGCGGGGGGCTAGCAATGAGCAGTTCTTC.

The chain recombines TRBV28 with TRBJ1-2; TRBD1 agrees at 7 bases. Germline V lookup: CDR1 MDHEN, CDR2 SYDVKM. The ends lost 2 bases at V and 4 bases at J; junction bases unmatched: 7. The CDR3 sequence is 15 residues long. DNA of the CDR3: TGTGCCAGCAGTTTAGGAGGGGGCGAGGGCTATGGCTACACCTTC. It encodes CASSLGGGEGYGYTF.

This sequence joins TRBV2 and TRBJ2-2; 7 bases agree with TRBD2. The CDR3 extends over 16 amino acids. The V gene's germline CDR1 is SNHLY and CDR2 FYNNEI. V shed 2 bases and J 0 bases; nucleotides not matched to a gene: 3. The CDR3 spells CASSELAGANTGELFF. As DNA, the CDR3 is TGTGCCAGCAGTGAACTCGCGGGGGCGAACACCGGGGAGCTGTTTTTT.

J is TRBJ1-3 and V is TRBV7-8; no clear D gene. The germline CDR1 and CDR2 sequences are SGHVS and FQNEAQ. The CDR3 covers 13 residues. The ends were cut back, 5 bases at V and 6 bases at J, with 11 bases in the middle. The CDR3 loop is CASSHTSENTIYF. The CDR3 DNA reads TGTGCCAGCAGCCACACAAGTGAAAACACCATATATTTT.

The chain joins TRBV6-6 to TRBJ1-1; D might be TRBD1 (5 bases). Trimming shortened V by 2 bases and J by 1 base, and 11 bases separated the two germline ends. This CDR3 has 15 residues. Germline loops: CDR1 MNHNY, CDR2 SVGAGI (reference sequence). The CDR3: CASSYAGEGNTEAFF. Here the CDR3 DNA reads TGTGCCAGCAGTTACGCGGGGGAAGGGAACACTGAAGCTTTCTTT.

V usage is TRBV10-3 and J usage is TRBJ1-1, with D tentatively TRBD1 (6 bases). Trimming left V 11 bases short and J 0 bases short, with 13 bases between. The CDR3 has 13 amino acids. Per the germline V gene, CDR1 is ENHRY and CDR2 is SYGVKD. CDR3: CAVNREMNTEAFF. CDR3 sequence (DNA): TGTGCCGTCAACAGGGAAATGAACACTGAAGCTTTCTTT.

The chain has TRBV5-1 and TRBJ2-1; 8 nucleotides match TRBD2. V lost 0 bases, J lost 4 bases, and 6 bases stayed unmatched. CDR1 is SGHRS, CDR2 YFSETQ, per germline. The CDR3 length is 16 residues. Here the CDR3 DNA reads TGCGCCAGCAGCTTGGCGCTGGGACTAGGGTACAATGAGCAGTTCTTC. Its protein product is CASSLALGLGYNEQFF.

In DNA, the CDR3 is TGTGCCAGCAGCTCCTTAGCGGGGACCCAAGAGACCCAGTACTTC. It codes for CASSSLAGTQETQYF. This rearrangement joins TRBV7-8 to TRBJ2-5; 8 positions match TRBD2. The CDR3 extends over 15 amino acids. The V gene's germline CDR1 is SGHVS and CDR2 FQNEAQ. With 4 bases clipped from V and 1 base from J, the junction kept 5 bases outside the gene matches.

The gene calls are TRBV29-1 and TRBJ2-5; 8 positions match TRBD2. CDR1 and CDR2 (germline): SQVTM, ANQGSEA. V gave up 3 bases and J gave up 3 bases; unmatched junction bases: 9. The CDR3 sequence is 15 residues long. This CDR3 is CSVDGRGAPKETQYF. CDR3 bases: TGCAGCGTTGACGGGCGGGGGGCCCCGAAAGAGACCCAGTACTTC.

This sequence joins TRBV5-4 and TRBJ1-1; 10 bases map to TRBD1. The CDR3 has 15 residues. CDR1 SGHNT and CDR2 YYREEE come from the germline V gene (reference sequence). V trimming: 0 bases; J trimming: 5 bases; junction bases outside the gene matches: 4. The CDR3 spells CASSLGDRGRTEAFF. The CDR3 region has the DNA TGTGCCAGCAGCTTGGGTGACAGGGGGCGAACTGAAGCTTTCTTT. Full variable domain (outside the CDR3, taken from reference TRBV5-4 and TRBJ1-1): ETGVTQSPTHLIKTRGQQVTLRCSSQSGHNTVSWYQQALGQGPQFIFQYYREEENGRGNFPPRFSGLQFPNYSSELNVNALELDDSALYLCASSLGDRGRTEAFFGQGTRLTVV.

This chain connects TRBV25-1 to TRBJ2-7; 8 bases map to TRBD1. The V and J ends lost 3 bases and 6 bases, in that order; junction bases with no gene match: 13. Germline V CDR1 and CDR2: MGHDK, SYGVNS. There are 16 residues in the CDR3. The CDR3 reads CASSDPPGQVRGEQYF. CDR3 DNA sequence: TGTGCCAGCAGTGACCCCCCGGGACAGGTGCGGGGCGAGCAGTACTTC.

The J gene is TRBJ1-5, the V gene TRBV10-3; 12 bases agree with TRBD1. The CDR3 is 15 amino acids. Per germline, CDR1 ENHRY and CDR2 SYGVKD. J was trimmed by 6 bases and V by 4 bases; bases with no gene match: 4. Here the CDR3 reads CAISGGTGGLQPQHF. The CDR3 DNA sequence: TGTGCCATCAGTGGGGGGACAGGGGGCCTTCAGCCCCAGCATTTT.

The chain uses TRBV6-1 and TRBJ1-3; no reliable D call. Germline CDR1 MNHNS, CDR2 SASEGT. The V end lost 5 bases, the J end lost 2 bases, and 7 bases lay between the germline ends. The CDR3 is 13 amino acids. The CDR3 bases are TGTGCCAGCAGTTGGCGGACTGGAAACACCATATATTTT. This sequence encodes CASSWRTGNTIYF.

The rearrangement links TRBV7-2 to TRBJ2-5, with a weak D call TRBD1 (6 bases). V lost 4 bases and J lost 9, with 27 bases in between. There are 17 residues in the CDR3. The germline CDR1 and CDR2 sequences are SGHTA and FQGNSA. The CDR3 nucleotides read TGTGCCAGCAGCTGGAACCATCCGGGACAATCAAGAGGGGCCCAGTACTTC. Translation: CASSWNHPGQSRGAQYF.

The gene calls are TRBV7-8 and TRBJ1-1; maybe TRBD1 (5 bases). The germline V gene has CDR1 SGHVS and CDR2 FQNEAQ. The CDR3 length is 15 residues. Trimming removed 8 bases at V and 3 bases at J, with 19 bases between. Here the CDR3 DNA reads TGTGCCAGCTACCCGGGCAGGGAAGGCGACACTGAAGCTTTCTTT. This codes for CASYPGREGDTEAFF.

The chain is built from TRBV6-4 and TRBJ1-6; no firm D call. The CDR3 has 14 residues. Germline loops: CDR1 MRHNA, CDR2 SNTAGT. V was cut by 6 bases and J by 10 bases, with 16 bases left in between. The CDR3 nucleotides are TGTGCCAGCAGAGCCGACCTGGGAGGATCACCCCTCCACTTT. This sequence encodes CASRADLGGSPLHF.

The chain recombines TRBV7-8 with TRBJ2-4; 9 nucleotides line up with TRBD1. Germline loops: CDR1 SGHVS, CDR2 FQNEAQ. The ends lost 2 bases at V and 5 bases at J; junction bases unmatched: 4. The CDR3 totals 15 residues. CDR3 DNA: TGTGCCAGCAGCTTACTTCGGGACAGGGAAAACATTCAGTACTTC. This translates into CASSLLRDRENIQYF.

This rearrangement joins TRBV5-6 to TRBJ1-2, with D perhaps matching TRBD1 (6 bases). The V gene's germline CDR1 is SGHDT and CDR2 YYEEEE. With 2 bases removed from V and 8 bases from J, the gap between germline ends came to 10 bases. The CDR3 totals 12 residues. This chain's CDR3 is CASSFVGGGYTF. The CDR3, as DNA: TGTGCCAGCAGCTTTGTTGGGGGCGGCTACACCTTC. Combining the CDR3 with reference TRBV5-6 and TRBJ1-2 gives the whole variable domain DAGVTQSPTHLIKTRGQQVTLRCSPKSGHDTVSWYQQALGQGPQFIFQYYEEEERQRGNFPDRFSGHQFPNYSSELNVNALLLGDSALYLCASSFVGGGYTFGSGTRLTVV.

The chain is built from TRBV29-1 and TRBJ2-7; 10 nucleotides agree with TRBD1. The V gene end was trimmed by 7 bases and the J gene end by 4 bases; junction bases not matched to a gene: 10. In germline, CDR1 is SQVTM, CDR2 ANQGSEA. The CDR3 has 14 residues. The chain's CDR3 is CSAGQGRGLYEQYF. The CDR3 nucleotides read TGCAGCGCGGGACAGGGGAGGGGACTGTACGAGCAGTACTTC.

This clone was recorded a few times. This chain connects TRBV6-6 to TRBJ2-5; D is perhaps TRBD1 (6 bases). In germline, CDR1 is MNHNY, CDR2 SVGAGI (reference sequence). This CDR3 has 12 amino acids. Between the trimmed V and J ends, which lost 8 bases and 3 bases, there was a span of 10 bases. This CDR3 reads CASSGDEETQYF. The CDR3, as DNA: TGTGCCAGCTCAGGGGACGAAGAGACCCAGTACTTC.

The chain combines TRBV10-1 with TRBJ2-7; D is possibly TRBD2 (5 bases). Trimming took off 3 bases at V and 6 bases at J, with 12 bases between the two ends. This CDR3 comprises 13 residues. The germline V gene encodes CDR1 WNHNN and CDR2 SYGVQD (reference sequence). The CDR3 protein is CASSESASREQYF. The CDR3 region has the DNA TGCGCCAGCAGTGAATCGGCTAGCCGCGAGCAGTACTTC.

For the CDR3, the DNA is TGTGCCATCAGGCAACCGGGACAGGCTTCCTACGAGCAGTACTTC. It specifies CAIRQPGQASYEQYF. The J gene is TRBJ2-7, the V gene TRBV10-3, with TRBD1 matching over 8 bases. There are 15 residues in the CDR3. CDR1 is ENHRY, CDR2 SYGVKD, per germline. V dropped 6 bases and J dropped 1; count of bases not matched to a gene: 8.

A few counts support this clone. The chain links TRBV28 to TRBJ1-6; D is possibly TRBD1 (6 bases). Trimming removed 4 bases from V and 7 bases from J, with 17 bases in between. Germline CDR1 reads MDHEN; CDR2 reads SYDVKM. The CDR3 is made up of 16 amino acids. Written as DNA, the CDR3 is TGTGCCAGCAGTTCCCCGGTATTAGGGGGAAATTCACCCCTCCACTTT. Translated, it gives CASSSPVLGGNSPLHF.

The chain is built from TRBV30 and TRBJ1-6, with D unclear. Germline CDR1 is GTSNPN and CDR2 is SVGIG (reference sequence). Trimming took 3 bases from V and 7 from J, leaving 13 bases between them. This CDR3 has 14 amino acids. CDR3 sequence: CAWSPGAWNSPLHF. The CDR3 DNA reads TGTGCCTGGAGCCCGGGAGCGTGGAATTCACCCCTCCACTTT. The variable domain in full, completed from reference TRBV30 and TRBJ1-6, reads SQTIHQWPATLVQPVGSPLSLECTVEGTSNPNLYWYRQAAGRGLQLLFYSVGIGQISSEVPQNLSASRPQDRQFILSSKKLLLSDSGFYLCAWSPGAWNSPLHFGNGTRLTVT.

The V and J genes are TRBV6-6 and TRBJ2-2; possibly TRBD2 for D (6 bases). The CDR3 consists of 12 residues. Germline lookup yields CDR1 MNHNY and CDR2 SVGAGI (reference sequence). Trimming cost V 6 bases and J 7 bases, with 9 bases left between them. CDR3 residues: CASSPGSGELFF. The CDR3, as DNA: TGTGCCAGCAGCCCCGGGAGCGGGGAGCTGTTTTTT.

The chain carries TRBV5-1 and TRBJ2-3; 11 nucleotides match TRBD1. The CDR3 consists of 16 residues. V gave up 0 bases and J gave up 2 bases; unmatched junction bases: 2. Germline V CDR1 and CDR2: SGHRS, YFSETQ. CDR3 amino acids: CASSLGDRGDTDTQYF. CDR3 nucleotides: TGCGCCAGCAGCTTGGGGGACAGGGGGGACACAGATACGCAGTATTTT.

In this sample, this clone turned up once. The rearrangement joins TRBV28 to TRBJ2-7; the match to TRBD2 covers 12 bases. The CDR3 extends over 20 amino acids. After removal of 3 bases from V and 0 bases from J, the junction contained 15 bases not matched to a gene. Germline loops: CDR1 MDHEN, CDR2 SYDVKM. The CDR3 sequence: CASSLMTTASGGGLSYEQYF. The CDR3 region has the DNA TGTGCCAGCAGTTTGATGACCACGGCTAGCGGGGGGGGTCTCTCCTACGAGCAGTACTTC.

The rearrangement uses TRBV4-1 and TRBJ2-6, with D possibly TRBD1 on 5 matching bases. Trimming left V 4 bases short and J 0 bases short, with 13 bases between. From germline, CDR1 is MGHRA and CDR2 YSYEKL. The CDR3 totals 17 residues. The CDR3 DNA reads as TGCGCCAGCAGCCCCGGACACCTTCACTCTGGGGCCAACGTCCTGACTTTC. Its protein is CASSPGHLHSGANVLTF.